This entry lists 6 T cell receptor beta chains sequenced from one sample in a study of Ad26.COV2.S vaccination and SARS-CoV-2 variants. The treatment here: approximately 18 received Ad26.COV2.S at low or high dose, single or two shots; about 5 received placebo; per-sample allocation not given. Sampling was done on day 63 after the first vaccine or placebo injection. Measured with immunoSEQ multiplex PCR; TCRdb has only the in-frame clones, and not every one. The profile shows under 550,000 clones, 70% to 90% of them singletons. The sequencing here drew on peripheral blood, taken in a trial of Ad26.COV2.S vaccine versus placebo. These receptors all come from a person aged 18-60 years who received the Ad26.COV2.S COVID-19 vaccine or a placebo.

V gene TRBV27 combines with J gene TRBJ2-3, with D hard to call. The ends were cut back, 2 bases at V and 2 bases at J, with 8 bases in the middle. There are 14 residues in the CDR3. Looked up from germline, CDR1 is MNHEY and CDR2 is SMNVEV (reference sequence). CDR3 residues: CASSLGQNTDTQYF. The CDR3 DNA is TGTGCCAGCAGTTTAGGGCAGAACACAGATACGCAGTATTTT.

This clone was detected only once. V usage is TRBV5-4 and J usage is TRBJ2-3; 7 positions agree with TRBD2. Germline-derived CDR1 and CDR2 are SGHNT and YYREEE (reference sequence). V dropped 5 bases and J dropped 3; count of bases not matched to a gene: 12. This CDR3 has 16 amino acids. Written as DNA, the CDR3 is TGTGCCAGCAGTGCGGGAGCGGCAGGGTGGACAGATACGCAGTATTTT. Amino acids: CASSAGAAGWTDTQYF.

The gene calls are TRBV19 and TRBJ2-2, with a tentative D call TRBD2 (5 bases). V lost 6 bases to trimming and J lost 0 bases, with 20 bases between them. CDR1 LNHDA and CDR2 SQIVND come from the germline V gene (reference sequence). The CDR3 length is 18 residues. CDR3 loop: CASSRDGLTSTNTGELFF. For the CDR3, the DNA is TGTGCCAGTAGCCGGGATGGGTTAACCTCTACGAACACCGGGGAGCTGTTTTTT.

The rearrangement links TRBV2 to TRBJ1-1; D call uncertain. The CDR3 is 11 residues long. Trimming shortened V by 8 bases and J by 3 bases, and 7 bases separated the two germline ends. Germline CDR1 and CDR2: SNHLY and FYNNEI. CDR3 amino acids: CASGPDTEAFF. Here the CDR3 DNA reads TGTGCCAGCGGTCCTGACACTGAAGCTTTCTTT. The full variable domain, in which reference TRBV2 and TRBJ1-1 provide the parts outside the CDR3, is EPEVTQTPSHQVTQMGQEVILRCVPISNHLYFYWYRQILGQKVEFLVSFYNNEISEKSEIFDDQFSVERPDGSNFTLKIRSTKLEDSAMYFCASGPDTEAFFGQGTRLTVV.

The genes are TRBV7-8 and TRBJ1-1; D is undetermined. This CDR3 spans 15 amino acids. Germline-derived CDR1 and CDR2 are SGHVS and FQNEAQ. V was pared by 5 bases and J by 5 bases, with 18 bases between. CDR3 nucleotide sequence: TGTGCCAGCAGCGCCCAACACGGCCGGCAAACTGAAGCTTTCTTT. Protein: CASSAQHGRQTEAFF.

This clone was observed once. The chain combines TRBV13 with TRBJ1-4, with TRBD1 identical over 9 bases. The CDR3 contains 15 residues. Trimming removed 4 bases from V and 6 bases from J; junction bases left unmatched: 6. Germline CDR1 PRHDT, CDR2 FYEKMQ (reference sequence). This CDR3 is CASSSTGTGYEKLFF. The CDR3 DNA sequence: TGTGCCAGCAGCTCAACAGGGACAGGGTATGAAAAACTGTTTTTT.